Each of the 20 T cell receptor beta chains below was sequenced from the same sample in a study of T-cell reconstitution after alpha-beta-depleted transplantation in children. For TCRbeta, the library was prepared with unique molecular identifiers. TCRdb used MiXCR to reprocess the PCR reads, holding one entry per CDR3 protein. The sample contains roughly 280,000 distinct CDR3 sequences, roughly 12% of which appear only once. The sequencing here drew on peripheral blood, taken 180 days after TCRalphabeta/CD19-depleted stem cell transplant. The receptors shown here come from a male patient aged 2-9 years who had a stem cell transplant for chronic granulomatous disease, so the T cells may come from the graft donor.

V and J are TRBV27 and TRBJ1-1; 8 bases match TRBD1. V lost 5 bases and J lost 1; bases outside the gene matches: 6. CDR3 length: 15 amino acids. Germline CDR1 reads MNHEY; CDR2 reads SMNVEV (reference sequence). In nucleotides, the CDR3 is TGTGCCAGCAGTCACTTGACAGGGGCGAACACTGAAGCTTTCTTT. It yields the protein CASSHLTGANTEAFF.

This clonotype was picked up many times. The chain couples TRBV12-3 or TRBV12-4 to TRBJ1-5; TRBD1 agrees at 7 bases. Trimming removed 10 bases from V and 0 bases from J; junction bases left unmatched: 9. The CDR3 length is 15 residues. The CDR3 reads CATRGDSLSNQPQHF. The CDR3 DNA reads TGTGCCACCAGGGGGGACAGTCTTAGCAATCAGCCCCAGCATTTT.

This clonotype was detected ten times or more. This rearrangement joins TRBV20-1 to TRBJ2-4; no clear D. CDR3 size: 14 residues. CDR1 DFQATT and CDR2 SNEGSKA come from the germline V gene (reference sequence). Trimming shortened V by 1 base and J by 2 bases, and 9 bases separated the two germline ends. CDR3 nucleotide sequence: TGCAGTGCTAGAGCGACCGTAACCAAAAACATTCAGTACTTC. Its protein is CSARATVTKNIQYF.

This clonotype was seen at least ten times. V is TRBV12-3 or TRBV12-4 and J is TRBJ1-2, with a tentative D call TRBD1 (5 bases). This CDR3 contains 13 residues. V was pared by 8 bases and J by 8 bases, with 18 bases between. DNA for the CDR3: TGTGCCAGCGGGGGAGTAGGGGCGGACGGCTACACCTTC. Translation: CASGGVGADGYTF.

In this sample, this clonotype turned up many times. V usage is TRBV20-1 and J usage is TRBJ2-1; D uncertain. CDR1 and CDR2 (germline): DFQATT, SNEGSKA (reference sequence). V dropped 1 base and J dropped 4 bases, with 8 bases sitting between them. This CDR3 is 13 amino acids long. The CDR3 DNA follows: TGCAGTGCTAGAGGGCCCAGTTACAATGAGCAGTTCTTC. Translating it yields CSARGPSYNEQFF.

In its sample, this clonotype was seen a few times. V usage is TRBV19 and J usage is TRBJ2-7; 8 bases line up with TRBD2. CDR3 length: 16 amino acids. Trimming took 3 bases from V and 3 from J; bases not matched to a gene: 10. Germline assignment: CDR1 LNHDA and CDR2 SQIVND (reference sequence). The CDR3 sequence: CASSIGASGLLYEQYF. The CDR3 DNA reads as TGTGCCAGTAGTATTGGGGCTAGCGGGCTACTCTACGAGCAGTACTTC.

This clonotype was picked up many times. V usage is TRBV20-1 and J usage is TRBJ1-6; the D is unclear. The CDR3 has 12 residues. Trimming cost V 6 bases and J 6 bases, with 9 bases left between them. CDR1 and CDR2 from the germline V gene are DFQATT and SNEGSKA (reference sequence). CDR3 region: CSAVRGNSPLHF. CDR3 nucleotides: TGCAGTGCCGTGCGGGGTAATTCACCCCTCCACTTT.

This clonotype was detected many times. The rearrangement joins TRBV12-3 or TRBV12-4 to TRBJ2-7; 13 nucleotides match TRBD2. Unmatched junction bases numbered 5, after V lost 6 bases and J lost 3 bases. The CDR3 loop spans 15 amino acids. CDR3 sequence (DNA): TGTGCCAGCAGGACTAGCGGGGGGCCCTACTACGAGCAGTACTTC. It yields the protein CASRTSGGPYYEQYF.

The rearrangement links TRBV6-1 to TRBJ2-5; D perhaps matches TRBD1 (6 bases). Trimming removed 7 bases at V and 2 bases at J, with 11 bases between. CDR1 and CDR2 from the germline V gene are MNHNS and SASEGT. The CDR3 loop spans 13 amino acids. The CDR3: CASTDRQQETQYF. The CDR3 DNA reads as TGTGCCAGCACAGACAGGCAGCAAGAGACCCAGTACTTC.

This clonotype has a count of ten or more. The rearrangement links TRBV7-9 to TRBJ2-2; 9 bases are shared with TRBD1. Germline CDR1 is SEHNR and CDR2 is FQNEAQ (reference sequence). CDR3 length: 17 amino acids. With 0 bases clipped from V and 2 bases from J, the junction kept 4 bases outside the gene matches. The CDR3 is CASSLATGGFNTGELFF. The DNA for the CDR3 is TGTGCCAGCAGCTTAGCAACAGGGGGCTTTAACACCGGGGAGCTGTTTTTT.

At least ten counts were recorded for this clonotype. The V gene is TRBV20-1, the J gene TRBJ2-7, with 11 bases fitting TRBD2. Germline V lookup: CDR1 DFQATT, CDR2 SNEGSKA (reference sequence). The junction had 4 bases not matched to a gene; V was cut back by 4 bases and J by 5 bases. The CDR3 runs 13 residues. CDR3 protein: CSANSGGEDEQYF. CDR3 coding DNA: TGCAGTGCTAATAGCGGGGGGGAGGACGAGCAGTACTTC.

As regards this clonotype: Since a much larger clone is just one base distant, this may be a read error. This chain uses TRBV29-1 with TRBJ2-3, with 7 bases identical to TRBD2. The CDR3 is 12 amino acids. CDR1 and CDR2 (germline): SQVTM, ANQGSEA. The CDR3 sequence is CRVVTSPRTQYF. The CDR3 bases are TGCAGGGTCGTGACTAGCCCCCGGACGCAGTATTTT.

Sample share makes this clonotype medium-sized. The rearrangement links TRBV7-9 to TRBJ1-2, with D maybe TRBD1 (5 bases). Germline lookup yields CDR1 SEHNR and CDR2 FQNEAQ (reference sequence). V was clipped by 1 base and J by 2 bases, with 8 bases between them. The CDR3 loop spans 14 amino acids. The CDR3 region has the DNA TGTGCCAGCAGCTTAGAGACAGCGAACTATGGCTACACCTTC. This gives the protein CASSLETANYGYTF.

This clonotype occurred many times. This sequence joins TRBV9 and TRBJ2-3; 8 bases match TRBD2. Per germline, CDR1 SGDLS and CDR2 YYNGEE. V shed 0 bases and J 0 bases; nucleotides not matched to a gene: 12. There are 19 residues in the CDR3. The CDR3 loop reads CASSVVGTSGISSTDTQYF. CDR3 coding DNA: TGTGCCAGCAGCGTAGTCGGTACTAGCGGAATCTCTAGCACAGATACGCAGTATTTT.

This clonotype was recorded many times. The chain has TRBV7-2 and TRBJ2-1; 11 bases are shared with TRBD2. V lost 6 bases, J lost 5 bases, and 3 bases stayed unmatched. The CDR3 covers 14 residues. Germline lookup yields CDR1 SGHTA and CDR2 FQGNSA. The CDR3 loop is CASSYSGGDNEQFF. In DNA, the CDR3 is TGTGCCAGCAGTTATAGCGGGGGGGACAATGAGCAGTTCTTC.

This clonotype was counted many times. The chain combines TRBV18 with TRBJ2-3, with D possibly matching TRBD2 (6 bases). V lost 3 bases, J lost 10 bases, and 8 bases lay in between. The CDR3 sequence is 11 residues long. Per the germline V gene, CDR1 is KGHSH and CDR2 is LQKENI. CDR3 DNA: TGTGCCAGCTCACCCGGGGGTGCGCAGTATTTT. This codes for CASSPGGAQYF.

This clonotype was counted many times. The genes are TRBV7-2 and TRBJ1-2; 7 positions agree with TRBD1. The V segment lost 6 bases and the J segment 3 bases; nucleotides outside the gene matches: 7. CDR1 and CDR2 (germline): SGHTA, FQGNSA. This CDR3 spans 14 amino acids. This CDR3 reads CASRRTGLDYGYTF. The CDR3 DNA sequence: TGTGCCAGCAGACGGACAGGCCTCGACTATGGCTACACCTTC.

This chain joins TRBV12-3 or TRBV12-4 and TRBJ1-4, with D possibly TRBD1 on 5 matching bases. The CDR3 has 17 residues. Trimming took off 5 bases at V and 6 bases at J, with 22 bases between the two ends. In DNA form, the CDR3 reads TGTGCCAGCAGTCCTTTAGTGGGTGGGGGGGTGTATGAAAAACTGTTTTTT. It specifies CASSPLVGGGVYEKLFF.

On this clonotype: This may be a read error, as it is one base from a much larger clone. In DNA, the CDR3 is TGTGTCAGCAGCATAAACACGAACACTGAAGCTTTCTTT. It is translated as CVSSINTNTEAFF. The chain employs TRBV7-9 and TRBJ1-1; D unclear. This CDR3 spans 13 amino acids. The germline V gene encodes CDR1 SEHNR and CDR2 FQNEAQ (reference sequence). Combining the CDR3 with reference TRBV7-9 and TRBJ1-1 gives the whole variable domain DTGVSQNPRHKITKRGQNVTFRCDPISEHNRLYWYRQTLGQGPEFLTYFQNEAQLEKSRLLSDRFSAERPKGSFSTLEIQRTEQGDSAMYLCVSSINTNTEAFFGQGTRLTVV.

This clonotype has a count of ten or more. CDR3 bases: TGTGCCATCAGTGTGGGGGGGGCCGCCAACTATGGCTACACCTTC. Translating gives CAISVGGAANYGYTF. This chain connects TRBV10-3 to TRBJ1-2; weak D call: TRBD1 (6 bases). Trimming left V 4 bases short and J 2 bases short, with 14 bases between. Per the germline V gene, CDR1 is ENHRY and CDR2 is SYGVKD. This CDR3 has 15 residues.